The T cell receptor beta chain described here comes from a study of shared clonotypes between healthy human individuals. With regard to this clone: Its target is unknown.

Authors' analysis steps: Filtering of immunoSEQ junctional sequences could not match full-length read filtering. The protocol was immunoSEQ multiplex PCR, while the TCRdb copy is restricted to in-frame clones and leaves out a portion. The DNA was the basis for D and trimming; V, J and clone size are from that table. Of 490,000 or so clones listed, 79% are singletons. The CDR3 runs 17 residues. Germline values: CDR1 MDHEN, CDR2 SYDVKM. V lost 1 base and J lost 7; bases outside the gene matches: 12. Points from the study as a whole: Read depth was anticipated to influence clonotype sharing among donors.

The source material was PBMCs. The source of this sequence is a middle-aged woman in good health. Some clones in this sample may be carry-over from other donors' samples. The V and J genes are TRBV28 and TRBJ2-1; 8 bases match TRBD2. The CDR3 bases are TGTGCCAGCAGTTTATTGGGGGGGCTAGCGGGTCGGAATGAGCAGTTCTTC. It specifies CASSLLGGLAGRNEQFF. The full variable domain, its missing parts supplied by reference TRBV28 and TRBJ2-1, is DVKVTQSSRYLVKRTGEKVFLECVQDMDHENMFWYRQDPGLGLRLIYFSYDVKMKEKGDIPEGYSVSREKKERFSLILESASTNQTSMYLCASSLLGGLAGRNEQFFGPGTRLTVL.